Listed here is a single T cell receptor (beta chain). Its cognate antigen is unknown. The sample belongs to a study of cytomegalovirus exposure and HLA in healthy donors. The PCR was carried out with 60 Vbeta primers and 13 Jbeta primers. The data were produced by immunoSEQ multiplex PCR, yet TCRdb's version contains in-frame clones alone and is incomplete. The top ten hold around 3.1% of the sample, which has 150,000 to 200,000 clones, around 74% seen once. CDR3 length: 13 residues. The germline V and J ends were trimmed by 11 bases and 4 bases, with 17 bases remaining between them. Germline-derived CDR1 and CDR2 are MDHEN and SYDVKM. Points from the study as a whole: Compared with the roughly 700-donor mean, an Asian-associated ancestry cluster reportedly had fewer N-insertions, according to a later analysis. In a later analysis, DRB1 alleles had the most associated TCRs; HLA-C alleles the fewest. With further analysis later on, most CMV-associated TCR beta chains appeared HLA-restricted. Serostatus for CMV was the only available immune exposure information.

This clonotype originated in a female donor in good health and CMV-seronegative. The sequenced sample was PBMCs. The chain carries TRBV28 and TRBJ1-2, with D perhaps matching TRBD1 (6 bases). Here the CDR3 reads CAAGRGDGYGYTF. DNA for the CDR3: TGTGCCGCTGGCAGGGGCGACGGCTATGGCTACACCTTC.